The 20 T cell receptor beta chains below all came from one sample that was sequenced in a study of control samples from healthy donors and cancer patients. The table came from immunoSEQ multiplex PCR; TCRdb's copy has only in-frame clones and leaves some out. Among around 110,000 clones, 85% to 90% were seen once, and the ten largest hold 0.95% to 1.3%. The specimen sequenced was PBMCs. The receptors shown here come from a woman between 50 and 59 years old with colorectal cancer.

The chain has TRBV12-3 or TRBV12-4 and TRBJ2-2, with unresolved D. The CDR3 is made up of 13 amino acids. V was trimmed by 7 bases and J by 1 base, leaving 7 bases between them. Here the CDR3 reads CASTTVNTGELFF. CDR3 nucleotide sequence: TGTGCCAGCACTACAGTGAACACCGGGGAGCTGTTTTTT.

The chain is built from TRBV2 and TRBJ2-5; no clear D gene. CDR3 length: 14 residues. V was trimmed by 6 bases and J by 2 bases, leaving 13 bases between them. Germline CDR1 SNHLY, CDR2 FYNNEI. In nucleotides, the CDR3 is TGTGCCAGCAGAGTACAGCAGCTTCAAGAGACCCAGTACTTC. Residues: CASRVQQLQETQYF.

CDR3 coding DNA: TGTGCCAGCAGTTTCGATTATCATGAGCAGTTCTTC. Encoded protein: CASSFDYHEQFF. V gene TRBV27 combines with J gene TRBJ2-1, with D hard to call. The germline V gene has CDR1 MNHEY and CDR2 SMNVEV (reference sequence). The V and J ends lost 3 bases and 8 bases respectively, with 8 bases between them. The CDR3 loop spans 12 amino acids.

The rearrangement uses TRBV9 and TRBJ1-4, with D uncertain. The CDR3 totals 14 residues. The germline V gene has CDR1 SGDLS and CDR2 YYNGEE. Trimming stripped 4 bases from V and 0 bases from J, with 7 bases between. The CDR3 protein is CASSPGTTNEKLFF. The CDR3 DNA follows: TGTGCCAGCAGCCCGGGAACAACTAATGAAAAACTGTTTTTT.

This clone was seen just once. In DNA, the CDR3 is TGTGCCAGTAGTATAATGGGAGGGACTGAAGCTTTCTTT. It yields the protein CASSIMGGTEAFF. The chain couples TRBV19 to TRBJ1-1; D remains ambiguous. Germline assignment: CDR1 LNHDA and CDR2 SQIVND (reference sequence). The length of the CDR3 is 13 residues. The germline V and J ends were trimmed by 2 bases and 5 bases, with 9 bases remaining between them.

This chain links TRBV11-2 with TRBJ2-1; 9 bases map to TRBD1. The CDR3 covers 15 residues. V was pared by 5 bases and J by 4 bases, with 6 bases of the junction left unmatched. In germline, CDR1 is SGHAT, CDR2 FQNNGV. CDR3 in DNA: TGTGCCAGCAGCCGCGACAGGGGGGTTTACAATGAGCAGTTCTTC. Protein product: CASSRDRGVYNEQFF.

This chain joins TRBV5-1 and TRBJ1-1; the D is unclear. The CDR3 runs to 15 residues. Germline V gene data show CDR1 as SGHRS and CDR2 as YFSETQ. V was pared by 2 bases and J by 1 base, with 12 bases between. The CDR3 sequence: CASSLNPDKNTEAFF. CDR3 nucleotide sequence: TGCGCCAGCAGCTTAAATCCTGACAAGAACACTGAAGCTTTCTTT.

Details on this clone: The same CDR3 arises from other DNA sequences in this sample as well. The V and J genes are TRBV19 and TRBJ1-1; D not resolved. CDR1 LNHDA and CDR2 SQIVND come from the germline V gene (reference sequence). This CDR3 spans 14 amino acids. The V and J ends lost 0 bases and 1 base respectively, with 6 bases between them. The CDR3: CASSIDRKNTEAFF. The DNA for the CDR3 is TGTGCCAGTAGTATAGATCGCAAGAACACTGAAGCTTTCTTT.

The chain joins TRBV27 to TRBJ2-7; D is undetermined. Germline assignment: CDR1 MNHEY and CDR2 SMNVEV (reference sequence). Trimming took off 7 bases at V and 0 bases at J, with 13 bases between the two ends. The CDR3 extends over 14 amino acids. The CDR3 region is CASNPQVISYEQYF. DNA of the CDR3: TGTGCCAGCAATCCGCAGGTGATCTCCTACGAGCAGTACTTC.

V is TRBV7-3 and J is TRBJ2-5; 10 nucleotides agree with TRBD2. CDR3 length: 16 residues. CDR1 is SGHTA, CDR2 FQGTGA, per germline. J gave up 4 bases and V 4 bases, and 9 bases lay outside the gene matches. This CDR3 reads CASSSRGRLAGETQYF. The DNA for the CDR3 is TGTGCCAGCAGCTCCCGGGGGCGACTAGCGGGAGAGACCCAGTACTTC.

V gene TRBV11-2 combines with J gene TRBJ2-7; TRBD2 might be the D (6 bases). This CDR3 region has 13 residues. Germline CDR1 SGHAT, CDR2 FQNNGV. Trimming cost V 5 bases and J 3 bases, with 11 bases left between them. The chain's CDR3 is CASSGPAGYEQYF. CDR3 DNA sequence: TGTGCCAGCAGCGGGCCAGCGGGCTACGAGCAGTACTTC.

The chain has TRBV28 and TRBJ1-1; 10 bases align to TRBD1. From germline, CDR1 is MDHEN and CDR2 SYDVKM. The CDR3 covers 16 residues. J lost 3 bases, V lost 5 bases, and 9 bases had no gene match. The CDR3 reads CASSRGTGEVDTEAFF. DNA for the CDR3: TGTGCCAGCAGTCGCGGGACAGGGGAGGTAGACACTGAAGCTTTCTTT.

This clone was detected once. The V and J genes are TRBV30 and TRBJ1-4, with 7 bases fitting TRBD1. This CDR3 is built from 13 residues. V was clipped by 2 bases and J by 8 bases; unmatched bases: 5. Germline CDR1 and CDR2: GTSNPN and SVGIG (reference sequence). CDR3 region: CAWSPRGGEKLFF. The CDR3 nucleotides read TGTGCCTGGAGTCCCAGGGGGGGGGAAAAACTGTTTTTT.

This sequence joins TRBV9 and TRBJ2-7; D is undetermined. Trimming took off 3 bases at V and 6 bases at J, with 10 bases between the two ends. There are 12 residues in the CDR3. Germline assignment: CDR1 SGDLS and CDR2 YYNGEE. The CDR3 here is CASSASPTEQYF. For the CDR3, the DNA is TGTGCCAGCAGCGCCAGCCCCACCGAGCAGTACTTC.

The rearrangement joins TRBV27 to TRBJ2-6; no reliable D call. Germline CDR1 MNHEY, CDR2 SMNVEV (reference sequence). V dropped 6 bases and J dropped 0 bases, with 3 bases sitting between them. CDR3 size: 13 residues. The CDR3 loop reads CASRYSGANVLTF. Here the CDR3 DNA reads TGTGCCAGCAGGTACTCTGGGGCCAACGTCCTGACTTTC.

The V and J genes are TRBV2 and TRBJ2-4; no firm D call. The CDR3 has 11 amino acids. The V end was cut by 6 bases, the J end by 8 bases, with 8 bases between. From germline, CDR1 is SNHLY and CDR2 FYNNEI. CDR3 bases: TGTGCCAGCAGCGGGCCAGACATTCAGTACTTC. Protein: CASSGPDIQYF.

The chain has TRBV5-1 and TRBJ1-4; D uncertain. The CDR3 length is 14 residues. Trimming removed 5 bases at V and 0 bases at J, with 8 bases between. Germline assignment: CDR1 SGHRS and CDR2 YFSETQ. The CDR3 DNA reads TGCGCCAGCAGGGCAGTTTCAACTAATGAAAAACTGTTTTTT. It yields the protein CASRAVSTNEKLFF. The whole variable domain, filled in from reference TRBV5-1 and TRBJ1-4, reads KAGVTQTPRYLIKTRGQQVTLSCSPISGHRSVSWYQQTPGQGLQFLFEYFSETQRNKGNFPGRFSGRQFSNSRSEMNVSTLELGDSALYLCASRAVSTNEKLFFGSGTQLSVL.

This clone was picked up one time. The CDR3 DNA follows: TGCGCCAGCGCTGGGACAACCGAGCAGTACTTC. Protein sequence: CASAGTTEQYF. The chain links TRBV5-1 to TRBJ2-7; TRBD1 might be the D (6 bases). The germline CDR1 and CDR2 sequences are SGHRS and YFSETQ. Trimming took off 7 bases at V and 6 bases at J, with 11 bases between the two ends. The CDR3 extends over 11 amino acids.

This chain joins TRBV6-6 and TRBJ2-1; 8 nucleotides agree with TRBD1. Trimming took 4 bases from V and 4 from J; bases not matched to a gene: 6. Germline lookup yields CDR1 MNHNY and CDR2 SVGAGI (reference sequence). CDR3 length equals 15 residues. CDR3 region: CASSSMGQAYNEQFF. The CDR3 region has the DNA TGTGCCAGCAGTTCCATGGGACAGGCGTACAATGAGCAGTTCTTC.

This chain links TRBV27 with TRBJ1-1; D unresolved. V lost 2 bases and J lost 1, with 5 bases in between. CDR1 is MNHEY and CDR2 is SMNVEV in the germline V gene (reference sequence). The length of the CDR3 is 13 residues. DNA for the CDR3: TGTGCCAGCAGTTTACGAGAGAACACTGAAGCTTTCTTT. It is translated as CASSLRENTEAFF.